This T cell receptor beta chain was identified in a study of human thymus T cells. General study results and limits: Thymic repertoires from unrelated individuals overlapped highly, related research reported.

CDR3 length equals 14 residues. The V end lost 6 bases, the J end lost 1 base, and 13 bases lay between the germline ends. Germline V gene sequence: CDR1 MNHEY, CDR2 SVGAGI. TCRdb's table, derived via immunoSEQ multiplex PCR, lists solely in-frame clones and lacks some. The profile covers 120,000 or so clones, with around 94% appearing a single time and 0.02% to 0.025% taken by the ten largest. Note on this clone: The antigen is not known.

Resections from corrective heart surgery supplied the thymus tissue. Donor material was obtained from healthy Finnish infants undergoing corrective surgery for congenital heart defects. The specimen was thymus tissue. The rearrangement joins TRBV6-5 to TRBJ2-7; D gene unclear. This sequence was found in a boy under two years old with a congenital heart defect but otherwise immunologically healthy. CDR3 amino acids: CASRLQTVSYEQYF. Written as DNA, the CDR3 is TGTGCCAGCAGACTACAGACGGTTTCCTACGAGCAGTACTTC.